What follows are 13 T cell receptor beta chains derived from one specimen sequenced in a study of T cells after yellow fever vaccination. TCRdb reprocessed the 5' RACE reads with MiXCR, giving one entry per CDR3 protein. The table shows hundreds of thousands of distinct CDR3 sequences, with around 3.9% occurring only once. The material was PBMCs, obtained on the day of the yellow fever booster vaccination. These receptors were obtained from a man between 18 and 29 years old who received the YFV17D yellow fever vaccine.

This clonotype was seen repeatedly, ten times or more. The chain recombines TRBV20-1 with TRBJ2-5; a weak D match, TRBD2 (6 bases). Germline CDR1 DFQATT, CDR2 SNEGSKA (reference sequence). The CDR3 runs 14 residues. Trimming took 5 bases from V and 5 from J, leaving 18 bases between them. Here the CDR3 DNA reads TGCAGTGCTTGGCCGCGGAGGGGAGAGGAGACCCAGTACTTC. It translates to CSAWPRRGEETQYF.

The sample holds many counts of this clonotype. J is TRBJ2-3 and V is TRBV4-2, with 10 nucleotides matching TRBD1. This CDR3 comprises 15 residues. CDR1 and CDR2 (germline): LGHNA, YNFKEQ. V gave up 3 bases and J gave up 1 base; unmatched junction bases: 1. The CDR3 protein is CASSQGTGGTDTQYF. The CDR3 region has the DNA TGTGCCAGCAGCCAGGGGACAGGGGGCACAGATACGCAGTATTTT.

The table lists this clonotype with many counts. CDR3 loop: CASSWGRVNTEAFF. CDR3 DNA sequence: TGTGCCAGCAGCTGGGGGAGGGTGAACACTGAAGCTTTCTTT. The rearrangement links TRBV7-9 to TRBJ1-1, with D perhaps matching TRBD1 (5 bases). This CDR3 has 14 amino acids. V shed 4 bases and J shed 0 bases, with 9 bases lying between them. Germline CDR1 and CDR2: SEHNR and FQNEAQ (reference sequence).

This clonotype occurred many times. This chain joins TRBV5-1 and TRBJ2-1, with 11 positions matching TRBD2. This CDR3 has 17 residues. From germline, CDR1 is SGHRS and CDR2 YFSETQ. V gave up 4 bases and J gave up 0 bases; unmatched junction bases: 6. CDR3 amino acids: CASSMTSGAPSYNEQFF. CDR3 in DNA: TGCGCCAGCAGCATGACTAGCGGGGCGCCCTCCTACAATGAGCAGTTCTTC.

The J gene is TRBJ1-6, the V gene TRBV6-6, with D unresolved. Germline CDR1 reads MNHNY; CDR2 reads SVGAGI (reference sequence). Trimming removed 6 bases at V and 8 bases at J, with 11 bases between. There are 13 residues in the CDR3. The CDR3 is CASSPLPDSPLHF. CDR3 nucleotides: TGTGCCAGCAGCCCCCTTCCGGATTCACCCCTCCACTTT.

The table lists this clonotype with many counts. The V and J genes are TRBV7-6 and TRBJ2-4; 10 nucleotides line up with TRBD1. Germline CDR1 reads SGHVS; CDR2 reads FNYEAQ. V shed 1 base and J 8 bases; nucleotides not matched to a gene: 5. This CDR3 is built from 15 residues. This CDR3 is CASSLVPGQGHIQYF. In DNA form, the CDR3 reads TGTGCCAGCAGCTTAGTCCCGGGACAGGGGCACATTCAGTACTTC.

This clonotype was detected many times. The chain carries TRBV30 and TRBJ1-1; tentative D call: TRBD1 (5 bases). This CDR3 comprises 13 residues. Germline CDR1 reads GTSNPN; CDR2 reads SVGIG (reference sequence). Trimming removed 1 base at V and 3 bases at J, with 9 bases between. The chain's CDR3 is CAWSGEGYTEAFF. CDR3 DNA sequence: TGTGCCTGGAGTGGCGAGGGGTACACTGAAGCTTTCTTT.

This clonotype has ten or more counts. The chain is built from TRBV7-6 and TRBJ2-1; D not resolved. The germline V gene has CDR1 SGHVS and CDR2 FNYEAQ. V was shortened by 10 bases and J by 7 bases, with 14 bases between the two germline ends. CDR3 size: 12 residues. The CDR3 sequence is CATRGSGNEQFF. The CDR3 coding sequence is TGTGCCACCAGAGGCTCTGGGAATGAGCAGTTCTTC. Drawing the rest from reference TRBV7-6 and TRBJ2-1, the complete variable domain is GAGVSQSPRYKVTKRGQDVALRCDPISGHVSLYWYRQALGQGPEFLTYFNYEAQQDKSGLPNDRFSAERPEGSISTLTIQRTEQRDSAMYRCATRGSGNEQFFGPGTRLTVL.

This clonotype was counted between two and nine times. The V call is TRBV12-3 or TRBV12-4, the J call TRBJ1-1, with D tentatively TRBD1 (5 bases). The V end lost 10 bases, the J end lost 1 base, and 7 bases lay between the germline ends. The CDR3 runs 11 residues. The CDR3: CATGQNTEAFF. CDR3 nucleotide sequence: TGTGCCACCGGACAGAACACTGAAGCTTTCTTT.

This clonotype was detected ten times or more. The V and J genes are TRBV5-6 and TRBJ2-4, with 8 positions matching TRBD2. The CDR3 has 13 residues. V lost 6 bases and J lost 1; bases outside the gene matches: 0. Germline CDR1 and CDR2: SGHDT and YYEEEE. The CDR3 DNA follows: TGTGCCAGCAAGCGGGGGGCCAAAAACATTCAGTACTTC. Translated: CASKRGAKNIQYF.

This clonotype was seen ten or more times. The V call is TRBV5-1, the J call TRBJ2-5; the match to TRBD2 covers 11 bases. This CDR3 region has 16 residues. Germline V gives CDR1 SGHRS, CDR2 YFSETQ. J was trimmed by 4 bases and V by 0 bases; bases with no gene match: 5. DNA of the CDR3: TGCGCCAGCAGCTTGGCCCGTCTAGCGGGGGGAGAGACCCAGTACTTC. Encoded protein: CASSLARLAGGETQYF.

The rearrangement links TRBV10-3 to TRBJ2-2; 12 bases agree with TRBD2. There are 14 residues in the CDR3. The V gene's germline CDR1 is ENHRY and CDR2 SYGVKD. Trimming at V came to 9 bases and at J to 5 bases, leaving 4 bases not matched to a gene. The CDR3 DNA reads TGTGCCATGAGACTAGCGGGGGAGACCGGGGAGCTGTTTTTT. Translating gives CAMRLAGETGELFF.

Ten or more counts support this clonotype. CDR3 DNA sequence: TGCGCCAGCAGTGAGTCCTGGGGAACGGAGACCCAGTACTTC. Protein sequence: CASSESWGTETQYF. The chain links TRBV10-2 to TRBJ2-5, with unresolved D. This CDR3 is 14 amino acids long. The germline V gene has CDR1 WSHSY and CDR2 SAAADI. Trimming pared 0 bases from V and 5 bases from J, leaving 10 bases between.